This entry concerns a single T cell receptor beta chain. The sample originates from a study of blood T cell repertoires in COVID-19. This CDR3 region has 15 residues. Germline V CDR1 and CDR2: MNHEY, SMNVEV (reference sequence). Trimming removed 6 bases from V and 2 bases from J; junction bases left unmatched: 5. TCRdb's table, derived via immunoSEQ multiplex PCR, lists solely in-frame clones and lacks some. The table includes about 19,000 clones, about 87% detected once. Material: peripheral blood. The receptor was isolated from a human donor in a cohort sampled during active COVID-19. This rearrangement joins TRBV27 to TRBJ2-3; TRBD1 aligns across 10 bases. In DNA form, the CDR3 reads TGTGCCAGCAGCCCCGGGACAGGGGTCACAGATACGCAGTATTTT. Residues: CASSPGTGVTDTQYF.